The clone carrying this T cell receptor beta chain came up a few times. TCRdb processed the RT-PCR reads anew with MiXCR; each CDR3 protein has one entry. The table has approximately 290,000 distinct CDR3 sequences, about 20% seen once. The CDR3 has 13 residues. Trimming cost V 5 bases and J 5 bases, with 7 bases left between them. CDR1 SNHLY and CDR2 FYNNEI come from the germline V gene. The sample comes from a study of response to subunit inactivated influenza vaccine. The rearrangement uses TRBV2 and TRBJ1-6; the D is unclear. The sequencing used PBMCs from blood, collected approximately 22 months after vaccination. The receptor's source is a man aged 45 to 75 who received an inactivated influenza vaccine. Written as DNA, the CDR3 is TGTGCCAGCAGTTTGGATAATAATTCACCCCTCCACTTT. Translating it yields CASSLDNNSPLHF.